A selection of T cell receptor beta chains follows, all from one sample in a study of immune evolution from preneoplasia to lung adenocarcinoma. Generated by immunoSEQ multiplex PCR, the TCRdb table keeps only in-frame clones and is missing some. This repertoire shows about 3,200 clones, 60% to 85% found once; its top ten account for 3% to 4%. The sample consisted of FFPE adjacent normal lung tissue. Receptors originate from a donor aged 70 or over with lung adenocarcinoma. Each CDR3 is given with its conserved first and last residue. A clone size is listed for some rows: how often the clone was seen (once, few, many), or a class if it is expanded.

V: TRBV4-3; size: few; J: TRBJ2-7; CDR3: CASSPGLGEFSYEQYF
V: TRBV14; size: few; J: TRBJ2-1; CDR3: CASSHSGRALNEQFF
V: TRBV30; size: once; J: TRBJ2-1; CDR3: CAWSPLASGRNEQFF
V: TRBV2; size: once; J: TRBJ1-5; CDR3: CASSGQVNQPQHF
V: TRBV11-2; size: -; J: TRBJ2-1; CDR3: CASSPNRVASYNEQFF
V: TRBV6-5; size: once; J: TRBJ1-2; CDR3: CASRETTAENYGYTF
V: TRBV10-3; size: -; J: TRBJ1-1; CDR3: CAISKGQGPNEAFF
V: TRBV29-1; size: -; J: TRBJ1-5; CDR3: CSVVLTGDGFNQPQHF
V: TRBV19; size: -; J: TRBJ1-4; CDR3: CASSSVNFGQGDEKLFF
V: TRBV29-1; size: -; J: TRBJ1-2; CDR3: CSVGGRDRGNYGYTF
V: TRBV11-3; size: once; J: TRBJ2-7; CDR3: CASSYGHGGFYEQYF
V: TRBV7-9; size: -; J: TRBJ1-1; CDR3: CASSLVAGGDTEAFF
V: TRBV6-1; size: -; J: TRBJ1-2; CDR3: CASNLGVAGGYTF
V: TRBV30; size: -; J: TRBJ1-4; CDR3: CAWDRGTTNEKLFF
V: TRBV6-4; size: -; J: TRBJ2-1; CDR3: CASSDGVARRNEQFF
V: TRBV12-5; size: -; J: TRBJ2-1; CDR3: CASGLVFSEQFF
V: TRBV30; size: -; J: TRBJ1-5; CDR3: CAWAAGTRYSNQPQHF
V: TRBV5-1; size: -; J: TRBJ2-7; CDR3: CASSLAGVGEQYF
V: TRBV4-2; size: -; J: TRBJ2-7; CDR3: CASSQTMRETYEQYF
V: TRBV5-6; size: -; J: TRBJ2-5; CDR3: CASSLVKAGGLDRAQYF
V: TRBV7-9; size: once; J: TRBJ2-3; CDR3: CASMDRGFTDTQYF
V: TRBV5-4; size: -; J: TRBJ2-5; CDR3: CASNGGGYQETQYF
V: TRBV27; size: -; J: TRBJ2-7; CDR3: CASSYSGQGRHEQYF
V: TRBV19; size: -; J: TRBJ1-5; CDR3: CASTTGQRNQPQHF
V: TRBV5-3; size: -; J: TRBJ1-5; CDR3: CARRHKSSNQPQHF
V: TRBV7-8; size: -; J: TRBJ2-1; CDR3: CASSLGAGGGNNEQFF
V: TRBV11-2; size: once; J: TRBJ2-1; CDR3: CASSPVGNYNEQFF
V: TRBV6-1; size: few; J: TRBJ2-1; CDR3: CASRTGQAGRDEQFF
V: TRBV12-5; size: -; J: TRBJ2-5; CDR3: CASVSGNQETQYF
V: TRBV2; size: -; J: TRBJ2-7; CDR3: CASSWTVSYEQYF
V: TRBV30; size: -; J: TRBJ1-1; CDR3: CAWSRRNTEAFF
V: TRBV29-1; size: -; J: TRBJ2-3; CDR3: CSADTRSTDTQYF
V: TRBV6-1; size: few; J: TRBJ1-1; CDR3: CASSGTRNTEAFF
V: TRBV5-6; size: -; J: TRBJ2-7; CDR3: CASTREGLTPYEQYF
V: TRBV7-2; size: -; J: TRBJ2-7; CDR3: CASSIMGEDEQYF
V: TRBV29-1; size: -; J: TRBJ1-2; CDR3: CSVQKQGADGYTF
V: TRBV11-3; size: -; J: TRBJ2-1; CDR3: CASSRGQGSNNEQFF
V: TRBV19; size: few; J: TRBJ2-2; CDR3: CASGELAGGFGELFF
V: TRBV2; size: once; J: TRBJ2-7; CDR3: CASSPSYEQYF
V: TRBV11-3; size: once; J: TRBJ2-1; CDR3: CASSLDGTSGYNEQFF
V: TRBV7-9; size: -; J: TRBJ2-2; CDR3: CASSLGTGDTGELFF
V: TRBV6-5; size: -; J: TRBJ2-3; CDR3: CASSYSPIVSTDTQYF
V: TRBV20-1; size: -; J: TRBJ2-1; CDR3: CSASRYNEQFF
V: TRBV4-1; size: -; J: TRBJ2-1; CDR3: CASSQDLRGEQFF
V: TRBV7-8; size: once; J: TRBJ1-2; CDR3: CASSLADYGYTF
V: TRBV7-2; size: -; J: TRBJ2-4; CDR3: CASSLGVRNIQYF
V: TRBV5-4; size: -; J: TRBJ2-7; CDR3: CASSFYGASDEQYF
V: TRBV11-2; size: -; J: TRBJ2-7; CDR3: CASSLTDGAYEQYF
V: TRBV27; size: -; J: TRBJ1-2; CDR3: CASKLTGTGVGYTF
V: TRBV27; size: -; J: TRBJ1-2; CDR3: CASSLKGQGAVGYTF
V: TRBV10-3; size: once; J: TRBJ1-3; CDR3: CAIGRANTIYF
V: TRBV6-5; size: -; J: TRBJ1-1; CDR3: CASRDRIVAEAFF
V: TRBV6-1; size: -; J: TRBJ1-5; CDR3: CASSPPGRSNQPQHF
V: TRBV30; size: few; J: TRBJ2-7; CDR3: CAWGRYYEQYF